This T cell receptor beta chain appears in the sequencing data of a study of T-cell reconstitution after alpha-beta-depleted transplantation in children. Deletions cut 5 bases from V and 0 bases from J, with 15 bases between. Per germline, CDR1 DFQATT and CDR2 SNEGSKA (reference sequence). This CDR3 contains 15 residues. During its preparation, the TCRbeta library received unique molecular identifiers. TCRdb passed the PCR reads through MiXCR, listing each CDR3 protein once. The sample carries 350,000 to 450,000 distinct CDR3 sequences, 10% to 15% recorded once. The chain recombines TRBV20-1 with TRBJ2-3; the D gene is possibly TRBD2 (5 bases). The sequence came from a human donor who donated a stem cell graft to a child with Fanconi anemia. The sequencing used PBMCs, collected from the stem cell graft. The CDR3 protein is CSAPVGGSSTDTQYF. Written as DNA, the CDR3 is TGCAGTGCTCCCGTTGGAGGCTCTAGCACAGATACGCAGTATTTT.